Below, 5 T cell receptor beta chains from the same sample are listed, as sequenced in a study of a mutant IDH1 vaccine in newly diagnosed glioma. Their recognized antigens are unknown. Time point in this sample: week 11, during vaccination. What each vaccine dose contained was 300 ug of mutant IDH1 20-mer peptide, accompanied by topical imiquimod. Generated by immunoSEQ multiplex PCR, the TCRdb table keeps only in-frame clones and is missing some. Among 34,000 or so clones listed, approximately 78% were seen once. The source was PBMCs, collected from a glioma patient whose treatment included an IDH1 peptide vaccine. The receptor source for this set is a man between 25 and 39 years old with glioma.

The V call is TRBV25-1, the J call TRBJ1-2; no firm D call. V was shortened by 7 bases and J by 2 bases, with 14 bases between the two germline ends. The germline V gene encodes CDR1 MGHDK and CDR2 SYGVNS. The CDR3 is 14 amino acids. CDR3 bases: TGTGCCAGCAAAAAGGATGGTGCGAACTATGGCTACACCTTC. Its translation is CASKKDGANYGYTF.

A few counts support this clone. V gene TRBV21-1 combines with J gene TRBJ2-7; TRBD2 is the table's D call, not checked against the DNA. TRBV21-1 is given as a pseudogene. The CDR3 contains 15 residues. The CDR3 coding sequence is TGTGCCAGCAGCAAAGGACTAGCGGACTCCTACGAGCAGTACTTC. It yields the protein CASSKGLADSYEQYF.

In DNA, the CDR3 is TGCGCCAGCAGCCTAAGACAGGACTATGGCTACACCTTC. Protein sequence: CASSLRQDYGYTF. J is TRBJ1-2 and V is TRBV5-1; tentatively, D is TRBD1 (6 bases). Trimming took off 4 bases at V and 3 bases at J, with 10 bases between the two ends. The CDR3 covers 13 residues. Germline-derived CDR1 and CDR2 are SGHRS and YFSETQ.

The CDR3 DNA reads as TGTGCCAGTAACAGGGTGAACACTGAAGCTTTCTTT. Translation gives CASNRVNTEAFF. The chain couples TRBV5-4 to TRBJ1-1, with D perhaps matching TRBD1 (6 bases). Trimming stripped 8 bases from V and 0 bases from J, with 8 bases between. Germline V gene lookup returns CDR1 SGHNT and CDR2 YYREEE (reference sequence). CDR3 length: 12 amino acids. Looking up the rest from reference TRBV5-4 and TRBJ1-1 gives the full variable domain: ETGVTQSPTHLIKTRGQQVTLRCSSQSGHNTVSWYQQALGQGPQFIFQYYREEENGRGNFPPRFSGLQFPNYSSELNVNALELDDSALYLCASNRVNTEAFFGQGTRLTVV.

The chain recombines TRBV9 with TRBJ2-7, with no clear D. The CDR3 totals 14 residues. The V end was cut by 0 bases, the J end by 2 bases, with 9 bases between. The germline V gene has CDR1 SGDLS and CDR2 YYNGEE. The CDR3 DNA sequence: TGTGCCAGCAGCGTAGCCCCAGACACCTACGAGCAGTACTTC. As protein: CASSVAPDTYEQYF.